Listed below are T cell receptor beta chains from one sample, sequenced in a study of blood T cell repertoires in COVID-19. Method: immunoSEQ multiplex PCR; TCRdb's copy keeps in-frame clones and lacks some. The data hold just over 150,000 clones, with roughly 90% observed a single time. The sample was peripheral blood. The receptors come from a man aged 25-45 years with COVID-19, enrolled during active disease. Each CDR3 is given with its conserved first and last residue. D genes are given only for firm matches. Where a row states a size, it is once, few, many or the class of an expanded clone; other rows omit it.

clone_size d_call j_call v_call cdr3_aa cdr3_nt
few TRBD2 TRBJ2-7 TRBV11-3 CASSFTSGGTYEQYF TGTGCCAGCAGCTTCACTAGCGGGGGCACCTACGAGCAGTACTTC
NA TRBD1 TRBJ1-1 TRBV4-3 CASSLETGRFTEAFF TGCGCCAGCAGCCTCGAGACAGGGAGGTTCACTGAAGCTTTCTTT
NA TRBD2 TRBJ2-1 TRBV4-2 CASSQDPGLAYNEQFF TGTGCCAGCAGCCAAGATCCGGGACTAGCTTACAATGAGCAGTTCTTC
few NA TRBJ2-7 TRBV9 CASSVAGDTYEQYF TGTGCCAGCAGCGTAGCGGGGGATACCTACGAGCAGTACTTC
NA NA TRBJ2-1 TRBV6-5 CASSYKLYSYNEQFF TGTGCCAGCAGTTACAAGCTGTACTCCTACAATGAGCAGTTCTTC
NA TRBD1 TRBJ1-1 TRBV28 CASSLTWTGGNTEAFF TGTGCCAGCAGTTTAACCTGGACAGGGGGGAACACTGAAGCTTTCTTT
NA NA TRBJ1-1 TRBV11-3 CASSSQVNTEAFF TGTGCCAGCAGCTCACAGGTGAACACTGAAGCTTTCTTT
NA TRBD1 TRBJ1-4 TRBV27 CASSGQDDNEKLFF TGTGCCAGCAGTGGACAGGATGACAATGAAAAACTGTTTTTT
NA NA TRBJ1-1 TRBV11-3 CASSLGRTNTEAFF TGTGCCAGCAGCTTAGGGCGGACTAACACTGAAGCTTTCTTT
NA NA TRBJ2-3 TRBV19 CASMPSNMPDTQYF TGTGCCAGTATGCCGTCCAACATGCCAGATACGCAGTATTTT
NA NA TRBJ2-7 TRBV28 CASSLPAYYEQYF TGTGCCAGCAGTTTACCAGCGTACTACGAGCAGTACTTC
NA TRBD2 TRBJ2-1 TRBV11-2 CASRWTSDSYNEQFF TGTGCCAGCAGATGGACTAGCGATTCCTACAATGAGCAGTTCTTC
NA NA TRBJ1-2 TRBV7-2 CASSLVAGPVGYTF TGTGCCAGCAGCTTAGTAGCGGGCCCGGTGGGCTACACCTTC
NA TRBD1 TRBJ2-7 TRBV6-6 CASSKKGQGDYEQYF TGTGCCAGCAGCAAAAAGGGACAGGGGGACTACGAGCAGTACTTC
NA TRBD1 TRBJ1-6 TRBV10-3 CAISRGQGENSPLHF TGTGCCATCAGTCGCGGACAGGGAGAGAATTCACCCCTCCACTTT
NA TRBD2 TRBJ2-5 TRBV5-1 CASTNGLAGPETQYF TGCGCCAGCACCAATGGACTAGCGGGGCCCGAGACCCAGTACTTC
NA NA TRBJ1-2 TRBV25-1 CASSGPGVQRIYGYTF TGTGCCAGCAGTGGACCAGGGGTTCAGCGTATCTATGGCTACACCTTC
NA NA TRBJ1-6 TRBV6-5 CASESQGFGNSPLHF TGTGCCAGCGAGAGCCAGGGGTTCGGGAATTCACCCCTCCACTTT
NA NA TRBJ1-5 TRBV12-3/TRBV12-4 CASRLYNQPQHF TGTGCCAGCAGGTTGTACAATCAGCCCCAGCATTTT
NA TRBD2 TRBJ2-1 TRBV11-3 CASSSGLAGYNEQFF TGTGCCAGCAGCTCGGGACTAGCGGGGTACAATGAGCAGTTCTTC
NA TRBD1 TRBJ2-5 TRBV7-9 CASSPRLGQRKETQYF TGTGCCAGCAGCCCGCGGTTGGGACAGAGAAAAGAGACCCAGTACTTC
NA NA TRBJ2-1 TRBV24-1 CATSDTGTYNEQFF TGTGCCACCAGTGATACCGGGACCTACAATGAGCAGTTCTTC
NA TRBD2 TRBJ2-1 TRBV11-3 CASSSRVAGDYEQFF TGTGCCAGCAGCTCTCGAGTAGCGGGGGATTATGAGCAGTTCTTC
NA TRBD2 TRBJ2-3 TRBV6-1 CASSRSSGSDTQYF TGTGCCAGCAGTCGGTCTAGCGGTTCAGATACGCAGTATTTT
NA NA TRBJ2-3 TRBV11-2 CASSLERRSTDTQYF TGTGCCAGCAGCTTAGAGCGTCGGAGCACAGATACGCAGTATTTT
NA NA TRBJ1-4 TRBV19 CASSTDRPRAGLTSEKLFF TGTGCCAGTAGTACAGATCGCCCTCGGGCAGGGTTGACATCCGAAAAACTGTTTTTT
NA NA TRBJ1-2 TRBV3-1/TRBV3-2 CASSQDRARGYTF TGTGCCAGCAGCCAAGATAGAGCTCGGGGCTACACCTTC
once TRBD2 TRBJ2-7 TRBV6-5 CASSYTSGSSYEQYF TGTGCCAGCAGTTATACTAGCGGAAGCTCCTACGAGCAGTACTTC
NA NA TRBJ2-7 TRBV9 CASSPGSLSYEQYF TGTGCCAGCAGCCCCGGGAGTCTCTCCTACGAGCAGTACTTC
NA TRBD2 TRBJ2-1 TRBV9 CASSVVSTSGGAYNEQFF TGTGCCAGCAGCGTAGTGTCGACTAGCGGGGGGGCCTACAATGAGCAGTTCTTC
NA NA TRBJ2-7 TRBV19 CASPPRMSASSYEQYF TGTGCCAGTCCCCCAAGGATGAGCGCGAGCTCCTACGAGCAGTACTTC